Listed below are T cell receptor beta chains from one sample, sequenced in a study of T cell responses to AZD1222 COVID-19 vaccine. The method was immunoSEQ multiplex PCR; TCRdb's version includes in-frame clones alone and lacks a portion of them. Among just under 95,000 clones listed, about nine tenths were seen once. Sample: peripheral blood, taken on day 0 of AZD1222 vaccination. These receptors came from an adult in good health. Each CDR3 is given with its conserved first and last residue. A D gene is named only where the DNA matches it firmly. Expanded clones get a size class; other rows say once, few or many, or leave the size out.

abundance	d_gene	v_gene	j_gene	CDR3nt	CDR3aa
.	.	TRBV21-1	TRBJ2-5	TGTGCCCCTCCGGGACTTCGAAGAAAGACCCAGTACTTC	CAPPGLRRKTQYF
.	.	TRBV4-1	TRBJ2-7	TGCGCCAGCAGCCAAGCCCTCTTTTCCGCCTACGAGCAGTACTTC	CASSQALFSAYEQYF
.	.	TRBV7-3	TRBJ1-1	TGTGCCAGCAGCTCTAAGCCCCCGGGGGCGAGCGACACTGAAGCTTTCTTT	CASSSKPPGASDTEAFF
.	TRBD1	TRBV6-2/TRBV6-3	TRBJ1-2	TGTGCCAGCAGTATTACAGGGGGCGCTGGGTCCTATGGCTACACCTTC	CASSITGGAGSYGYTF
.	.	TRBV10-3	TRBJ1-5	TGTGCCACTTCCGTGCAGGAAAGCAATCAGCCCCAGCATTTT	CATSVQESNQPQHF
.	TRBD1	TRBV7-9	TRBJ1-6	TGTGCCAGCAGCGCGGACAGGGTGACGTCGCCCCTCCACTTT	CASSADRVTSPLHF
.	.	TRBV18	TRBJ1-2	TGTGCCAGCTCACCACTTAACCAGGGAAACTATGGCTACACCTTC	CASSPLNQGNYGYTF
.	TRBD2	TRBV4-2	TRBJ2-1	TGTGCCAGCAGCCGGACTAGCGGGGACAATGAGCAGTTCTTC	CASSRTSGDNEQFF
.	.	TRBV6-2/TRBV6-3	TRBJ1-1	TGTGCCAGCAGTTACCTGCAGAACACTGAAGCTTTCTTT	CASSYLQNTEAFF
.	.	TRBV18	TRBJ1-1	TGTGCCAGCTCACCACCATCTCTGGGAGGGTCGGACGCTGAAGCTTTCTTT	CASSPPSLGGSDAEAFF
.	TRBD1	TRBV7-2	TRBJ1-2	TGTGCCAGCAGGCCGGGACAGGGACATGGCTACACCTTC	CASRPGQGHGYTF
once	.	TRBV7-3	TRBJ1-2	TGTGCCAGCAGCTTACCACGGGGATTTGGCTACACCTTC	CASSLPRGFGYTF
.	TRBD1	TRBV24-1	TRBJ2-5	TGTGCCACCAGTGAGGGACAGGCCCTCCAAGAGACCCAGTACTTC	CATSEGQALQETQYF
.	TRBD1	TRBV9	TRBJ1-1	TGCGCCAGCAGCGTCGGGGGGGCAGGGGGCCCGATGAACACTGAAGCTTTCTTT	CASSVGGAGGPMNTEAFF
.	TRBD2	TRBV19	TRBJ2-6	TGTGCCAGTAGTCCCCAACGACTAGCGGTCCTCTCTGGGGCCAACGTCCTGACTTTC	CASSPQRLAVLSGANVLTF
few	TRBD1	TRBV7-9	TRBJ1-2	TGTGCCAGCAGCTTAGGGTCGGGGACAGAGGGCGGCTACACCTTC	CASSLGSGTEGGYTF
.	.	TRBV7-3	TRBJ1-3	TGTGCCAGCAGCTTATTCTTGGAGGGGGTCCGGAATTTT	CASSLFLEGVRNF
.	.	TRBV6-4	TRBJ2-1	TGTGCCAGCGCCTCGAGACAGATGGGTGAGCAGTTCTTC	CASASRQMGEQFF
.	.	TRBV21-1	TRBJ2-7	TGTGCCAGCAGCAAAGCTAGGGCAGCCCATATCTCCTACGAGCAGTACTTC	CASSKARAAHISYEQYF
.	.	TRBV2	TRBJ1-3	TGTGCCAGCGCTCGGGACGCTAACACCATATATTTT	CASARDANTIYF
.	.	TRBV6-5	TRBJ1-2	TGTGCCAGCACACAGGGATTCTATGGCTACACCTTC	CASTQGFYGYTF
.	.	TRBV4-1	TRBJ2-2	TGCGCCAGCAGCCAACCCGGCCGGAGGACCGGGGAGCTGTTTTTT	CASSQPGRRTGELFF
.	TRBD1	TRBV6-2/TRBV6-3	TRBJ1-5	TGTGCCAGCAGTTACAACGGGGCAGGGGGAGCTCAGCCCCAGCATTTT	CASSYNGAGGAQPQHF
.	.	TRBV5-1	TRBJ1-5	TGCGCCAGCAGCTTGGAAGGGGGGCTTCAGCCCCAGCATTTT	CASSLEGGLQPQHF
.	.	TRBV6-6	TRBJ2-7	TGTGCCAGCAGACTTCCGGAAGGCGAGCAGTACTTC	CASRLPEGEQYF